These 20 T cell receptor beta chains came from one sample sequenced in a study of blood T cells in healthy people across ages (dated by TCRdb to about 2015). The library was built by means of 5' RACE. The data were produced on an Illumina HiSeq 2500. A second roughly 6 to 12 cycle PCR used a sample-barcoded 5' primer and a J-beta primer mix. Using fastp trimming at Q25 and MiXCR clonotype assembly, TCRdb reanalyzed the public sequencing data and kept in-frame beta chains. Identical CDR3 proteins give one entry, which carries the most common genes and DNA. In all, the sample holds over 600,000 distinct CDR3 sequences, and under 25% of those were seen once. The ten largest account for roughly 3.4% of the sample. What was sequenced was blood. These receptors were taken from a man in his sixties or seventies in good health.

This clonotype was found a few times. CDR3 nucleotides: TGTGCCTGGAGTGGGACGTTGACAGCCCCGGAGACCCAGTACTTC. Protein product: CAWSGTLTAPETQYF. The chain recombines TRBV30 with TRBJ2-5; tentatively, D is TRBD1 (5 bases). The germline V gene has CDR1 GTSNPN and CDR2 SVGIG (reference sequence). This CDR3 contains 15 residues. V was cut by 1 base and J by 5 bases, with 17 bases left in between.

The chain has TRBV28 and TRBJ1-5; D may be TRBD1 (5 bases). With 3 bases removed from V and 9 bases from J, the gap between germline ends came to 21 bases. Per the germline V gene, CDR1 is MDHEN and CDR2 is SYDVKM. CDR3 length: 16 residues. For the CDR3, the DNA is TGTGCCAGCAGTTTCCCCACAGGTCTATCCCTTCGGCCCCAGCATTTT. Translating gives CASSFPTGLSLRPQHF.

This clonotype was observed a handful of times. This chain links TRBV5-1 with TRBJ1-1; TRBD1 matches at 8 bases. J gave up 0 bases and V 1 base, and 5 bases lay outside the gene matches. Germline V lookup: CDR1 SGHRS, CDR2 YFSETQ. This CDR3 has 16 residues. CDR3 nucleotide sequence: TGCGCCAGCAGCTTGTCCCAGGGGGCCATGAACACTGAAGCTTTCTTT. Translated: CASSLSQGAMNTEAFF.

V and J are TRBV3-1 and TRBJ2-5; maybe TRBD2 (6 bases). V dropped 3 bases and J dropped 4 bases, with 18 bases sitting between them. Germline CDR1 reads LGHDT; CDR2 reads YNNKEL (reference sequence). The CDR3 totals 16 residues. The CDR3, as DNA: TGTGCCAGCAGCCACAAAGCTCGGGAGCCCCGAGAGACCCAGTACTTC. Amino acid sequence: CASSHKAREPRETQYF.

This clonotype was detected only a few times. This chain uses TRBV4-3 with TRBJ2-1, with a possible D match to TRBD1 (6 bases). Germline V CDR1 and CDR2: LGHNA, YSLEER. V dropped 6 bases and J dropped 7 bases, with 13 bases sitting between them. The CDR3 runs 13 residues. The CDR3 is CASSLDSLNEQFF. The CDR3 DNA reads TGCGCCAGCAGTCTGGACAGTTTGAATGAGCAGTTCTTC.

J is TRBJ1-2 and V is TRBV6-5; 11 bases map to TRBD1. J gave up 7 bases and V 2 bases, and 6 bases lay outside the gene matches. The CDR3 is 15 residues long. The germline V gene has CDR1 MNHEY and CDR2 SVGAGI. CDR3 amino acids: CASSYTGQGVSGYTF. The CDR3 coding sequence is TGTGCCAGCAGTTACACGGGACAGGGGGTTTCTGGCTACACCTTC.

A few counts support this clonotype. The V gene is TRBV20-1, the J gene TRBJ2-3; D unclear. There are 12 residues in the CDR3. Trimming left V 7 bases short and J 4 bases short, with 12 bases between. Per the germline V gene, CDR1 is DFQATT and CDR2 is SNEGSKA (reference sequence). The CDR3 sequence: CSETDVSDTQYF. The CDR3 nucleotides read TGCAGTGAGACGGACGTTTCAGATACGCAGTATTTT.

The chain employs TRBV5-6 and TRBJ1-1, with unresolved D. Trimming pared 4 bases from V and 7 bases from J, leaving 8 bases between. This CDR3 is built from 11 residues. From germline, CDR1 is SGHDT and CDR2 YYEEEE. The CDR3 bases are TGTGCCAGCAGCGCCGATCGTGAAGCTTTCTTT. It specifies CASSADREAFF.

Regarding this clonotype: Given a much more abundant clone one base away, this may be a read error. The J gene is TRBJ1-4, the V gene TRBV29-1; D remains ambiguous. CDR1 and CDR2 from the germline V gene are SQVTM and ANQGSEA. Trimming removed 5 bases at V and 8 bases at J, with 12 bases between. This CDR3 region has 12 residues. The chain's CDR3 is CSVLQLKEKLFF. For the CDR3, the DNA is TGCAGCGTTCTACAGCTCAAGGAAAAACTGTTTTTT.

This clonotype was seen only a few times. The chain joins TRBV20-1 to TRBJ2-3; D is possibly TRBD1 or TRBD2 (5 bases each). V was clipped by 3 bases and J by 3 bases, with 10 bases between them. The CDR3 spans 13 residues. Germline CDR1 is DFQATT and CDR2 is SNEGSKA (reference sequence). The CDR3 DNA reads TGCAGTGCTAGCGGGGCACTGACAGATACGCAGTATTTT. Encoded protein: CSASGALTDTQYF.

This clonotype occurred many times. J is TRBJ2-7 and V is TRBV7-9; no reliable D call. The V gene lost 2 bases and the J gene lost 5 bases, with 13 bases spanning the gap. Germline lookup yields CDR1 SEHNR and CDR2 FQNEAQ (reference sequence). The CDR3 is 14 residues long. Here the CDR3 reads CASSLPSYRDEQYF. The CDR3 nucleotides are TGTGCCAGCAGCTTACCCTCGTATCGGGACGAGCAGTACTTC.

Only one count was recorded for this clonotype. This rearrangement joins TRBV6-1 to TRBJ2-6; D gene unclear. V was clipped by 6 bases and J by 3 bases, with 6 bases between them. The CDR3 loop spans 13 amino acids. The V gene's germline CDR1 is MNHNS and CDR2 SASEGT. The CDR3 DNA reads TGTGCCAGCAGCAATGGTGGGGCCAACGTCCTGACTTTC. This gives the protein CASSNGGANVLTF.

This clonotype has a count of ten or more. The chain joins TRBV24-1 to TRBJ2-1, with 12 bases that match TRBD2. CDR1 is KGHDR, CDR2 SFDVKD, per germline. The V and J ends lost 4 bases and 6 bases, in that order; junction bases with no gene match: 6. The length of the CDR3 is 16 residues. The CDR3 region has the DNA TGTGCCACCAGTGACATGACTAGCGGGAGTGGCAATGAGCAGTTCTTC. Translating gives CATSDMTSGSGNEQFF.

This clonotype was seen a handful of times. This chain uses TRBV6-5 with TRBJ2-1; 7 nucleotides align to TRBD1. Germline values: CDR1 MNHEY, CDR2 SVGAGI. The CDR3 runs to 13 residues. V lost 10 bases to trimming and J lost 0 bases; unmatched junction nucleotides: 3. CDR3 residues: CAIRDSSYNEQFF. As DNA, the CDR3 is TGTGCCATCCGGGACAGCTCCTACAATGAGCAGTTCTTC.

The CDR3: CASSTTSGTPGNEQFF. The CDR3 DNA reads TGTGCCAGCAGTACCACCAGCGGGACGCCGGGAAATGAGCAGTTCTTC. This rearrangement joins TRBV6-6 to TRBJ2-5; the match to TRBD2 covers 7 bases. The last part of the DNA fits TRBJ2-1 better; the J call may be wrong. CDR1 MNHNY and CDR2 SVGAGI come from the germline V gene (reference sequence). The CDR3 sequence is 16 residues long.

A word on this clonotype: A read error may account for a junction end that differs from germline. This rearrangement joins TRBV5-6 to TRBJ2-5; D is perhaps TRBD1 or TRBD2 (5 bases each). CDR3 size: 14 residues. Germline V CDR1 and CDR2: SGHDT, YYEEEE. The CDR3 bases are TGTGCCAGCGGCTTGTTGGGGGTGGAAGAGACCCAGTACTTC. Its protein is CASGLLGVEETQYF.

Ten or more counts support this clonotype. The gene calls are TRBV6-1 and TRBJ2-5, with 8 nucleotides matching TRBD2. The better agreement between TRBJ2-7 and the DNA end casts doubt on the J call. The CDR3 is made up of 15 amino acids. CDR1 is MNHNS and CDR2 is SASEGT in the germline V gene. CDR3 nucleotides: TGTGCCAGCAGACTCGGACTAGCAGCCTCCTACGAGCAGTACTTC. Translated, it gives CASRLGLAASYEQYF.

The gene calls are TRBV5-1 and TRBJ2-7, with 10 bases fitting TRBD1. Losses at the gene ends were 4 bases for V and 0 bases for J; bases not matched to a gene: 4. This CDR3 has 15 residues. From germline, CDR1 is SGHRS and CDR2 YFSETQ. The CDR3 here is CASSPRQGASYEQYF. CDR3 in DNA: TGCGCCAGCAGCCCCAGACAGGGGGCCTCCTACGAGCAGTACTTC.

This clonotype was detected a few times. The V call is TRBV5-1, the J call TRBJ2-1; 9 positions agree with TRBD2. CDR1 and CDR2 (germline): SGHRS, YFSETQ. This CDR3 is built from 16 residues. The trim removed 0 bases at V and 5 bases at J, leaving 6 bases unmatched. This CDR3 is CASSLAASGTNNEQFF. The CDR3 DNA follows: TGCGCCAGCAGCTTGGCAGCTAGCGGGACTAACAATGAGCAGTTCTTC.

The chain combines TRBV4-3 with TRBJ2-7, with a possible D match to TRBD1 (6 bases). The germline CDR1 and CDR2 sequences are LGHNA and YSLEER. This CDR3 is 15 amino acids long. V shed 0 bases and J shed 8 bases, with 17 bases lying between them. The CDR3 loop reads CASSQERRTGQQQYF. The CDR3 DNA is TGCGCCAGCAGCCAAGAAAGGAGAACAGGGCAGCAGCAGTACTTC.